The clone carrying this TCR beta chain has more than one count but fewer than ten. Individuals aged about 18 to 95 years were recruited from about two dozen US areas. The sample belongs to a study of blood T cell repertoires in COVID-19. Overall study context: Whether acute or convalescent, the COVID-19 samples came from the United States, Italy and Spain.

In the original processing: Counts of nucleated cells, estimated from reference gene primer amplification, were obtained. Clones were sequenced by immunoSEQ multiplex PCR, and TCRdb holds only the in-frame ones, with some missing. The DNA was the basis for D and trimming; V, J and clone size are from that table. In the table there are approximately 170,000 clones, about 86% of which are singletons. The sequenced material came from PBMCs or T cells enriched from blood (not recorded which). This clonotype originated in a woman aged 50 to 60 in a cohort exposed to, infected with or recovered from COVID-19 (not recorded which).

CDR3 nucleotides: TGTGCCAGCAGCCGCGACTGGAACACCGGGGAGCTGTTTTTT. It is translated as CASSRDWNTGELFF. The chain carries TRBV27 and TRBJ2-2; D remains unclear. Trimming shortened V by 6 bases and J by 1 base, and 9 bases separated the two germline ends. The CDR3 runs 14 residues. Per the germline V gene, CDR1 is MNHEY and CDR2 is SMNVEV (reference sequence).